This T cell receptor beta chain stems from a study of cytomegalovirus exposure and HLA in healthy donors. Germline V gene lookup returns CDR1 WNHNN and CDR2 SYGVQD (reference sequence). V dropped 7 bases and J dropped 8 bases, with 15 bases sitting between them. The CDR3 covers 13 residues. Use of 60 Vbeta and 13 Jbeta primers characterized the PCR. Clones were read by immunoSEQ multiplex PCR, and TCRdb kept only the in-frame ones, dropping some. The sample holds approximately 150,000 clones, roughly 70% seen once. Material for sequencing was PBMCs. The V gene is TRBV10-1, the J gene TRBJ2-1; no reliable D call. The TCR originated in a male donor in good health and CMV-seronegative. Here the CDR3 reads CASKMIRCDEQFF. Here the CDR3 DNA reads TGCGCCAGCAAAATGATCCGCTGCGATGAGCAGTTCTTC.